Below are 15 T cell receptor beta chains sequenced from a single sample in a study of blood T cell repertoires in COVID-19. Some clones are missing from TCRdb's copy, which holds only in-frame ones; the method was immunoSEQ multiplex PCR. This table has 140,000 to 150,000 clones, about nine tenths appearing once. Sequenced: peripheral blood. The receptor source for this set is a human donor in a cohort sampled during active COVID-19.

CDR3 protein: CASIGQLSTNEKLFF. The CDR3 DNA is TGTGCCAGCATTGGACAGTTATCAACTAATGAAAAACTGTTTTTT. This chain links TRBV2 with TRBJ1-4; a weak D match, TRBD1 (6 bases). The CDR3 has 15 residues. Deletions cut 7 bases from V and 0 bases from J, with 12 bases between. CDR1 and CDR2 (germline): SNHLY, FYNNEI.

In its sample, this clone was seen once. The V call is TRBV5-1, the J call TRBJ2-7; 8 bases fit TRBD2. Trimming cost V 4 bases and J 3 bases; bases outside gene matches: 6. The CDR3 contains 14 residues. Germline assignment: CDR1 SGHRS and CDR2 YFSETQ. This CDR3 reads CASSATSVNYEQYF. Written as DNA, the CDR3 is TGCGCCAGCAGCGCGACTAGCGTCAACTACGAGCAGTACTTC.

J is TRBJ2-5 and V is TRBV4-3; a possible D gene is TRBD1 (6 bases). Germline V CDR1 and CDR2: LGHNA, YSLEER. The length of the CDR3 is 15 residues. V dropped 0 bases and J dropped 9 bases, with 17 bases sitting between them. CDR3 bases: TGCGCCAGCAGCCAAGATCTGGGACCCGAGGGGGCCCAGTACTTC. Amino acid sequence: CASSQDLGPEGAQYF.

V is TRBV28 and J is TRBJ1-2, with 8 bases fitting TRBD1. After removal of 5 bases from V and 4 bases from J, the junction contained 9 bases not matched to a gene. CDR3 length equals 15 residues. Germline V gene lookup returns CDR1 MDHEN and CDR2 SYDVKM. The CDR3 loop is CASSRDRGPFYGYTF. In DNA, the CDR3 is TGTGCCAGCAGTCGTGACAGGGGACCGTTCTATGGCTACACCTTC.

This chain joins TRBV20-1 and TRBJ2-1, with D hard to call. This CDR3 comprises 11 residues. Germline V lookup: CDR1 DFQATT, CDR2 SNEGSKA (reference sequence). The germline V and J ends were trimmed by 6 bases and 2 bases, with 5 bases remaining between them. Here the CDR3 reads CSAETYNEQFF. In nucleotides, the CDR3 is TGCAGTGCAGAGACCTACAATGAGCAGTTCTTC.

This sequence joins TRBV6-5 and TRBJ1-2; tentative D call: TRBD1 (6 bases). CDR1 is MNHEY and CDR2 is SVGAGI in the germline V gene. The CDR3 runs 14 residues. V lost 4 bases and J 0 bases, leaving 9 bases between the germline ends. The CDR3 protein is CASSLRQANYGYTF. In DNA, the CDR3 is TGTGCCAGCAGTTTACGACAGGCTAACTATGGCTACACCTTC.

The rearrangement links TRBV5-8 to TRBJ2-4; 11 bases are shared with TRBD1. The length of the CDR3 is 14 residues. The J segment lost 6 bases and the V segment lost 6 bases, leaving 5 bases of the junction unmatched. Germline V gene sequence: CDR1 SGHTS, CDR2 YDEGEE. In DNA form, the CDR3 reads TGTGCCAGCACAAGGACAGGGGGCCCAAACATTCAGTACTTC. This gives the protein CASTRTGGPNIQYF.

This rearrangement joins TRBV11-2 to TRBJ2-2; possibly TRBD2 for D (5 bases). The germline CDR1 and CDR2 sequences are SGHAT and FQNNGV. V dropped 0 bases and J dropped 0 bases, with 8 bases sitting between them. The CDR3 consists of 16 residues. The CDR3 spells CASSLDIGANTGELFF. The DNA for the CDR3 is TGTGCCAGCAGCTTAGACATCGGGGCGAACACCGGGGAGCTGTTTTTT. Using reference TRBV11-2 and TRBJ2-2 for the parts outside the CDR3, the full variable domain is EAGVAQSPRYKIIEKRQSVAFWCNPISGHATLYWYQQILGQGPKLLIQFQNNGVVDDSQLPKDRFSAERLKGVDSTLKIQPAKLEDSAVYLCASSLDIGANTGELFFGEGSRLTVL.

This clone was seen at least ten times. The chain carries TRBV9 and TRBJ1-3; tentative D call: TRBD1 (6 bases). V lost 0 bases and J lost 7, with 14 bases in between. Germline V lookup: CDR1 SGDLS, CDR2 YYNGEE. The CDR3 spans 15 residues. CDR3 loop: CASSVDQDSGNTIYF. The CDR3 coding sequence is TGTGCCAGCAGCGTAGATCAGGACAGTGGGAACACCATATATTTT. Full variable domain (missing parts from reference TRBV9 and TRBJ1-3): DSGVTQTPKHLITATGQRVTLRCSPRSGDLSVYWYQQSLDQGLQFLIQYYNGEERAKGNILERFSAQQFPDLHSELNLSSLELGDSALYFCASSVDQDSGNTIYFGEGSWLTVV.

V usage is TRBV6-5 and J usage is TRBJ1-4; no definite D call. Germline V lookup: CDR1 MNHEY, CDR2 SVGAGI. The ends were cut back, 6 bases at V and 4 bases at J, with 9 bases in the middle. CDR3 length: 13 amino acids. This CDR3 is CASSQRINEKLFF. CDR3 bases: TGTGCCAGCAGCCAGCGGATTAATGAAAAACTGTTTTTT.

CDR3 coding DNA: TGTGCCAGCTCACGCCTGGGGGGTTTGAACACTGAAGCTTTCTTT. Protein: CASSRLGGLNTEAFF. The chain combines TRBV18 with TRBJ1-1; perhaps TRBD1 as D (5 bases). The V gene lost 4 bases and the J gene lost 0 bases, with 12 bases spanning the gap. The CDR3 contains 15 residues. Germline V gene sequence: CDR1 KGHSH, CDR2 LQKENI.

In DNA form, the CDR3 reads TGTGCCAGCAGCCCGACGACAGTGAGAGTGGAGACCCAGTACTTC. Translated: CASSPTTVRVETQYF. The rearrangement links TRBV9 to TRBJ2-5; a possible D gene is TRBD1 (5 bases). V was cut by 4 bases and J by 5 bases, with 18 bases left in between. The germline CDR1 and CDR2 sequences are SGDLS and YYNGEE. The CDR3 runs to 15 residues.

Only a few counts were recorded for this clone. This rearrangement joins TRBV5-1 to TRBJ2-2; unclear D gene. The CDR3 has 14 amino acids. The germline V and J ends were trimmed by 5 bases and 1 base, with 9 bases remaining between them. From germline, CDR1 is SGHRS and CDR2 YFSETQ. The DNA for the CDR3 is TGCGCCAGCAGACTACGGTTGAACACCGGGGAGCTGTTTTTT. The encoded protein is CASRLRLNTGELFF. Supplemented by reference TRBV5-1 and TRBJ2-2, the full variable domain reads KAGVTQTPRYLIKTRGQQVTLSCSPISGHRSVSWYQQTPGQGLQFLFEYFSETQRNKGNFPGRFSGRQFSNSRSEMNVSTLELGDSALYLCASRLRLNTGELFFGEGSRLTVL.

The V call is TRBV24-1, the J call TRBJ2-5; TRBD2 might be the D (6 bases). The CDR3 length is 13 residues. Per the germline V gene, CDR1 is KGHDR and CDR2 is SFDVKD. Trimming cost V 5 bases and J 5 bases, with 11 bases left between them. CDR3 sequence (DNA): TGTGCCACCAGTGTGGGGGGTCGGGAGACCCAGTACTTC. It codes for CATSVGGRETQYF.

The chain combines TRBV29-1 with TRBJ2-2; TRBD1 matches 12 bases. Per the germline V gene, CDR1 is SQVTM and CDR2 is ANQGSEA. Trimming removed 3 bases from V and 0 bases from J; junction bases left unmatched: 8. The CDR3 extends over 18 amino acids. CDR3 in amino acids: CSVETRDRGLSNTGELFF. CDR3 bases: TGCAGCGTTGAGACTCGGGACAGGGGGCTCTCGAACACCGGGGAGCTGTTTTTT.